This T cell receptor (beta chain) was sequenced in a study of OX40 agonist ivuxolimab in advanced cancers. Study findings and constraints: Blood T cells, both CD4+ and CD8+, expanded clonally by week 6 at 0.1 to 3.0 mg/kg.

At cycle 4 day 1, cycle 7 day 1, and baseline, blood was sampled. Here immunoSEQ multiplex PCR was the method, and the copy in TCRdb shows in-frame clones only, minus some. The top ten clones hold 10% to 15% of a sample with tens of thousands of clones, 94% of them seen once. As for this clone: Its cognate antigen is unknown.

CDR3 length equals 12 residues. The germline gives CDR1 LNHDA, CDR2 SQIVND (reference sequence). The V end was cut by 1 base, the J end by 12 bases, with 10 bases between. This receptor was obtained from an adult with an advanced solid tumor such as melanoma, head and neck, liver or kidney cancer. The V and J genes are TRBV19 and TRBJ2-1; the D gene is possibly TRBD2 (6 bases). Sequencing used CD4+ or CD8+ T cells sorted from blood, obtained in a trial of the OX40 agonist ivuxolimab. CDR3 nucleotide sequence: TGTGCCAGTAGTATAGGTGGAGCGGGGCAGTTCTTC. Its protein product is CASSIGGAGQFF.